This TCR beta chain was profiled in a study of human T cells and chemical hapten exposure. Overall study results and limits: Those TCRs sitting above 1 in 1000 frequency stayed the same with DPC sensitization. In the PT1 data, expanded TCR counts showed a positive correlation with patch test score.

This clonotype was found a few times. Its antigen is currently unknown. Time point: patch test 1, 2 weeks after DPC sensitization. Treatment of the sample: therapeutic diphenylcyclopropenone sensitization with weekly scalp DPC. Original methodology: Counting gave a median of around 96,000 TCRs per sample, with values ranging from about 20,000 to 750,000. Via MiXCR, TCRdb re-called the RACE reads, giving one row per CDR3 protein. The V and J calls were determined by TCRdb, not by the authors. The sample lists more than 70,000 distinct CDR3 sequences, 12% occurring once. The sample consisted of whole blood, taken in connection with sensitization to the hapten diphenylcyclopropenone (DPC). This TCR derives from a woman aged 55 to 70 with alopecia areata. Some clones in this sample may be carry-over from other donors' samples.

CDR3 DNA sequence: TGTGCCAGCAGTAGAGGTTCGGGGGCCTCCTACGAGCAGTACTTC. Encoded protein: CASSRGSGASYEQYF. The rearrangement joins TRBV7-8 to TRBJ2-7, with D perhaps TRBD1 or TRBD2 (6 bases each). CDR3 length: 15 amino acids. The V end lost 6 bases, the J end lost 0 bases, and 15 bases lay between the germline ends. Looked up from germline, CDR1 is SGHVS and CDR2 is FQNEAQ.